This is a list of T cell receptor beta chains from one sample in a study of naive and memory T cell subsets. TCRdb re-called the 5' RACE reads with MiXCR, one entry per CDR3 protein. Of about 56,000 distinct CDR3 sequences in the sample, 6% to 8% were seen once. Receptor source: a female donor in good health. Each CDR3 is given with its conserved first and last residue. The D gene is left open where the match is weak. Rows may omit the clone size; those that give it use once, few, many or a size class.

CDR3 protein: CASSYSKNDANTEAFF
clone size: many
J gene: TRBJ1-1
V gene: TRBV6-2/TRBV6-3
D gene: NA

CDR3 protein: CSARDLSPHRTGPLPYEQYF
clone size: many
J gene: TRBJ2-7
V gene: TRBV20-1
D gene: NA

CDR3 protein: CASSSIYGQGRAGNQPQHF
clone size: few
J gene: TRBJ1-5
V gene: TRBV12-3/TRBV12-4
D gene: TRBD1

CDR3 protein: CASSQPAAEPGRFF
clone size: NA
J gene: TRBJ2-7
V gene: TRBV6-2/TRBV6-3
D gene: NA

CDR3 protein: CSADFHLGGTEAFF
clone size: many
J gene: TRBJ1-1
V gene: TRBV20-1
D gene: NA

CDR3 protein: CASSRDRGSLGYTF
clone size: many
J gene: TRBJ1-2
V gene: TRBV7-2
D gene: TRBD1

CDR3 protein: CASSIGRQGSNQPQHF
clone size: many
J gene: TRBJ1-5
V gene: TRBV19
D gene: NA

CDR3 protein: CASSLSFGTSGTDTQYF
clone size: few
J gene: TRBJ2-3
V gene: TRBV11-3
D gene: NA

CDR3 protein: CASRTERTEYTGELFF
clone size: NA
J gene: TRBJ2-2
V gene: TRBV2
D gene: NA

CDR3 protein: CSARDRGTANSPLHF
clone size: many
J gene: TRBJ1-6
V gene: TRBV20-1
D gene: TRBD1

CDR3 protein: CASSKENKVQAQHF
clone size: few
J gene: TRBJ1-5
V gene: TRBV21-1
D gene: NA

CDR3 protein: CSVVIPGGVYEQYF
clone size: many
J gene: TRBJ2-7
V gene: TRBV29-1
D gene: NA

CDR3 protein: CASSDYTTNTEAFF
clone size: NA
J gene: TRBJ1-1
V gene: TRBV2
D gene: NA

CDR3 protein: CASRQGAMTVETQYF
clone size: many
J gene: TRBJ2-5
V gene: TRBV19
D gene: TRBD1

CDR3 protein: CASNAATSGEETQYF
clone size: NA
J gene: TRBJ2-5
V gene: TRBV6-2/TRBV6-3
D gene: TRBD2

CDR3 protein: CAISGQVSGNTIYF
clone size: many
J gene: TRBJ1-3
V gene: TRBV10-3
D gene: NA

CDR3 protein: CASSLPSGPRTVNYGYTF
clone size: few
J gene: TRBJ1-2
V gene: TRBV28
D gene: NA

CDR3 protein: CASSRPGFGTEAFF
clone size: many
J gene: TRBJ1-1
V gene: TRBV7-6
D gene: NA

CDR3 protein: CASSPGRVDTEAFF
clone size: many
J gene: TRBJ1-1
V gene: TRBV5-4
D gene: NA

CDR3 protein: CASSQAITVPYEKLFF
clone size: few
J gene: TRBJ1-4
V gene: TRBV4-1
D gene: NA

CDR3 protein: CASSSPGGLDEKLFF
clone size: many
J gene: TRBJ1-4
V gene: TRBV7-9
D gene: TRBD1

CDR3 protein: CATGGDYNTGELFF
clone size: few
J gene: TRBJ2-2
V gene: TRBV6-1
D gene: TRBD2

CDR3 protein: CASSLFRAEGYTF
clone size: many
J gene: TRBJ1-2
V gene: TRBV7-2
D gene: NA

CDR3 protein: CASSEGPLSSGNTIYF
clone size: many
J gene: TRBJ1-3
V gene: TRBV5-1
D gene: NA

CDR3 protein: CASSFSGGGGETQYF
clone size: few
J gene: TRBJ2-3
V gene: TRBV7-2
D gene: NA

CDR3 protein: CASSLRGHTQYF
clone size: NA
J gene: TRBJ2-3
V gene: TRBV5-6
D gene: TRBD1

CDR3 protein: CATSRDGGSQYF
clone size: NA
J gene: TRBJ2-3
V gene: TRBV15
D gene: NA

CDR3 protein: CASSQDPGQFYEQYF
clone size: NA
J gene: TRBJ2-7
V gene: TRBV4-1
D gene: NA

CDR3 protein: CSAQTSGGASEQYF
clone size: few
J gene: TRBJ2-7
V gene: TRBV20-1
D gene: TRBD2

CDR3 protein: CASSRTGGYEQYF
clone size: many
J gene: TRBJ2-7
V gene: TRBV28
D gene: TRBD1

CDR3 protein: CSVVRGSGNTIYF
clone size: NA
J gene: TRBJ1-3
V gene: TRBV29-1
D gene: NA

CDR3 protein: CASSLGGVYNEQFF
clone size: few
J gene: TRBJ2-1
V gene: TRBV12-3/TRBV12-4
D gene: NA

CDR3 protein: CASSIVPGSNQPQHF
clone size: few
J gene: TRBJ1-5
V gene: TRBV19
D gene: NA

CDR3 protein: CASSLDPSNTGELFF
clone size: few
J gene: TRBJ2-2
V gene: TRBV5-1
D gene: NA

CDR3 protein: CASSLRVGTEAFF
clone size: NA
J gene: TRBJ1-1
V gene: TRBV7-3
D gene: NA

CDR3 protein: CASSKARAFGDSNQPQHF
clone size: many
J gene: TRBJ1-5
V gene: TRBV21-1
D gene: NA

CDR3 protein: CASSSGGLAKNIQYF
clone size: many
J gene: TRBJ2-4
V gene: TRBV25-1
D gene: TRBD2

CDR3 protein: CASSFSGAPEWNEQFF
clone size: once
J gene: TRBJ2-1
V gene: TRBV7-2
D gene: NA

CDR3 protein: CASSYQGGPGTEAFF
clone size: many
J gene: TRBJ1-1
V gene: TRBV6-5
D gene: TRBD1

CDR3 protein: CASKLDNAVGKLFF
clone size: many
J gene: TRBJ1-4
V gene: TRBV12-3/TRBV12-4
D gene: NA

CDR3 protein: CASRYPGTNYGYTF
clone size: few
J gene: TRBJ1-2
V gene: TRBV19
D gene: NA

CDR3 protein: CSASSGDNQPQHF
clone size: NA
J gene: TRBJ1-5
V gene: TRBV20-1
D gene: NA

CDR3 protein: CAWIPNRGYGYTF
clone size: few
J gene: TRBJ1-2
V gene: TRBV30
D gene: TRBD1

CDR3 protein: CASSQDGYGDTF
clone size: NA
J gene: TRBJ1-2
V gene: TRBV14
D gene: NA

CDR3 protein: CAIRRDTSRTEAFF
clone size: few
J gene: TRBJ1-1
V gene: TRBV10-3
D gene: NA

CDR3 protein: CASSGGLIANTGELFF
clone size: many
J gene: TRBJ2-2
V gene: TRBV9
D gene: NA

CDR3 protein: CASSLTSSSYEQYF
clone size: NA
J gene: TRBJ2-7
V gene: TRBV11-2
D gene: NA

CDR3 protein: CASTLFSSPRRNQPQHF
clone size: many
J gene: TRBJ1-5
V gene: TRBV19
D gene: NA

CDR3 protein: CASSSFGLGTGGWAEQFF
clone size: many
J gene: TRBJ2-1
V gene: TRBV4-3
D gene: TRBD1

CDR3 protein: CASIRTVGEKLFF
clone size: many
J gene: TRBJ1-4
V gene: TRBV12-3/TRBV12-4
D gene: NA

CDR3 protein: CSAWEGSNYSPLHF
clone size: many
J gene: TRBJ1-6
V gene: TRBV20-1
D gene: NA

CDR3 protein: CASSSGQGHTDTQYF
clone size: NA
J gene: TRBJ2-3
V gene: TRBV7-9
D gene: TRBD1

CDR3 protein: CASNRDRYDEQFF
clone size: few
J gene: TRBJ2-1
V gene: TRBV19
D gene: NA

CDR3 protein: CASSLGRRGGRSTDTQYF
clone size: few
J gene: TRBJ2-3
V gene: TRBV7-2
D gene: TRBD2

CDR3 protein: CACREGPMNTEAFF
clone size: many
J gene: TRBJ1-1
V gene: TRBV6-2/TRBV6-3
D gene: NA

CDR3 protein: CATKQGLQETQYF
clone size: many
J gene: TRBJ2-5
V gene: TRBV18
D gene: NA

CDR3 protein: CASSPPSRTGVRGYTF
clone size: NA
J gene: TRBJ1-2
V gene: TRBV12-3/TRBV12-4
D gene: TRBD1

CDR3 protein: CASSRSMTDTQYF
clone size: few
J gene: TRBJ2-3
V gene: TRBV5-4
D gene: NA

CDR3 protein: CASSSADSANEKLFF
clone size: NA
J gene: TRBJ1-4
V gene: TRBV6-2/TRBV6-3
D gene: NA

CDR3 protein: CASSQATDTQYF
clone size: many
J gene: TRBJ2-3
V gene: TRBV7-2
D gene: NA